This TCR beta chain is drawn from a study of blood T cells in healthy people across ages. Germline V CDR1 and CDR2: SGHTA, FQGNSA. This CDR3 is 15 amino acids long. Trimming cost V 5 bases and J 7 bases, with 21 bases left between them. This clonotype occurred many times. A read error may explain this, as a much larger clone is one base away. The use of a sample-barcoded 5' primer and a J-beta primer mix characterized a second PCR of about 7 to 12 cycles. TCRdb analysed the 5' RACE reads with MiXCR anew, one entry per CDR3 protein. The table has hundreds of thousands of distinct CDR3 sequences, about 28% seen once.

The rearrangement links TRBV7-2 to TRBJ2-7, with D perhaps given as TRBD1 or TRBD2 (5 bases each). Sequencing was performed on blood. The receptor's source is a woman of 80 years or more in good health. This chain's CDR3 is CASSLRGQGYNEQYF. DNA for the CDR3: TGTGCCAGCAGCCTCCGAGGGCAGGGCTACAATGAGCAGTACTTC.